These 7 T cell receptor beta chains share one sample of origin, sequenced in a study of blood T cell repertoires in COVID-19 (TCRdb year 2020). The library was produced with the immunoSEQ multiplex PCR assay. This is the immuneACCESS table as TCRdb keeps it, with only in-frame sequences that have V and J called. A part of the clones is gone; compared with another copy, unresolved V genes explain less than half, and the rest is unexplained. This sample lists about 170,000 clones; under 80% were detected once. About 3% of the sample is taken by the ten largest. The sample was peripheral blood. These receptors were collected from a man in his sixties or seventies with acute or convalescent COVID-19.

This chain links TRBV7-9 with TRBJ1-2; perhaps TRBD1 as D (5 bases). Germline CDR1 SEHNR, CDR2 FQNEAQ (reference sequence). The CDR3 totals 15 residues. The V gene lost 0 bases and the J gene lost 2 bases, with 10 bases spanning the gap. The chain's CDR3 is CASSLAGRVNYGYTF. DNA of the CDR3: TGTGCCAGCAGCTTAGCTGGCAGGGTAAACTATGGCTACACCTTC.

The chain has TRBV27 and TRBJ1-6; 7 nucleotides agree with TRBD1. The CDR3 sequence is 14 residues long. J lost 9 bases, V lost 2 bases, and 4 bases had no gene match. Germline CDR1 reads MNHEY; CDR2 reads SMNVEV (reference sequence). The CDR3 DNA is TGTGCCAGCAGTTTAACCGACAGGGTTTCACCCCTCCACTTT. The encoded protein is CASSLTDRVSPLHF.

This chain joins TRBV7-2 and TRBJ1-2; 9 positions agree with TRBD1. The CDR3 runs to 14 residues. J lost 4 bases, V lost 7 bases, and 7 bases had no gene match. The germline CDR1 and CDR2 sequences are SGHTA and FQGNSA. CDR3 DNA sequence: TGTGCCAGCACCCTACAGGGGGCGTCCTATGGCTACACCTTC. Its translation: CASTLQGASYGYTF.

This clone was counted a single time. The rearrangement links TRBV4-2 to TRBJ2-7, with D possibly TRBD1 on 5 matching bases. Germline V gene lookup returns CDR1 LGHNA and CDR2 YNFKEQ. Trimming cost V 0 bases and J 4 bases, with 13 bases left between them. CDR3 length: 15 amino acids. The CDR3 DNA follows: TGTGCCAGCAGCCAAGATTGGCGGACACCTTACGAGCAGTACTTC. Amino acids: CASSQDWRTPYEQYF.

The chain has TRBV7-8 and TRBJ1-2; D may be TRBD1 (5 bases). Germline V gives CDR1 SGHVS, CDR2 FQNEAQ. This CDR3 spans 15 amino acids. Between the trimmed V and J ends, which lost 1 base and 8 bases, there was a span of 17 bases. This CDR3 is CASSLDGGTPFGYTF. In nucleotides, the CDR3 is TGTGCCAGCAGCTTAGATGGGGGGACGCCTTTCGGCTACACCTTC.

V and J are TRBV6-2 or TRBV6-3 and TRBJ1-2; 7 positions agree with TRBD1. This CDR3 spans 14 amino acids. Looked up from germline, CDR1 is MNHEY and CDR2 is SVGEGT. After removal of 4 bases from V and 2 bases from J, the junction contained 4 bases not matched to a gene. CDR3 DNA: TGTGCCAGCAGTTCCCCGGACAGGAACTATGGCTACACCTTC. It encodes CASSSPDRNYGYTF.

J is TRBJ2-1 and V is TRBV4-1; possibly TRBD2 for D (5 bases). Trimming removed 1 base from V and 8 bases from J, with 9 bases in between. CDR3 length equals 13 residues. Germline loops: CDR1 MGHRA, CDR2 YSYEKL. The CDR3 loop reads CASSQGGYDEQFF. DNA for the CDR3: TGCGCCAGCAGCCAAGGAGGGTACGATGAGCAGTTCTTC.